The sequence of this TCR beta chain was determined in a study of blood T cell repertoires in COVID-19. Study details: Sample material is recorded as cDNA or gDNA derived from T cells, B-cell-depleted T cells, or PBMCs.

The data were produced by immunoSEQ multiplex PCR, yet TCRdb's version contains in-frame clones alone and is incomplete. The table has roughly 130,000 clones, around 90% seen once. The CDR3 covers 14 residues. J gave up 2 bases and V 2 bases, and 1 base lay outside the gene matches. Germline V gene data show CDR1 as MNHEY and CDR2 as SVGAGI. The sequencing sample was made of peripheral blood. The receptor comes from a man aged 55 to 70 with active or convalescent COVID-19. V is TRBV6-5 and J is TRBJ2-7; TRBD1 aligns across 9 bases. The CDR3 reads CASSYRTGAYEQYF. Written as DNA, the CDR3 is TGTGCCAGCAGTTACCGGACAGGGGCCTACGAGCAGTACTTC.